This T cell receptor beta chain was profiled in a study of blood T cell repertoires in COVID-19. Study information: In each case, the material was cDNA or gDNA derived from T cells, B-cell-depleted T cells, or PBMCs.

CDR1 and CDR2 (germline): GTSNPN, SVGIG (reference sequence). The V segment lost 2 bases and the J segment 3 bases; nucleotides outside the gene matches: 4. The CDR3 contains 15 residues. In the authors' workflow: Scientists estimated how many nucleated cells there were by amplifying reference gene primers. Clones were read by immunoSEQ multiplex PCR, and TCRdb kept only the in-frame ones, dropping some. The DNA gave D and trimming, while V, J and clone size come from that table. Here the sample spans 45,000 or so clones, about 70% being singletons. This sequence originates from a man at least 80 years old with acute or convalescent COVID-19. The chain links TRBV30 to TRBJ2-1; 10 bases line up with TRBD1. The material sequenced was peripheral blood. The CDR3 DNA follows: TGTGCCTGGAGTAAGGGACAGGGGAACTACAATGAGCAGTTCTTC. This gives the protein CAWSKGQGNYNEQFF.